The 14 T cell receptor beta chains in this list originate from one sample, sequenced in a study of cytotoxic CD8 clonotypes in ibrutinib-treated CLL. The data were produced by immunoSEQ multiplex PCR, yet TCRdb's version contains in-frame clones alone and is incomplete. This table has 12,000 or so clones, about 81% appearing once. Sequenced here: PBMCs, sampled at disease progression, from a patient treated with ibrutinib. The receptors were gathered from a human donor with chronic lymphocytic leukemia.

The chain is built from TRBV7-8 and TRBJ2-6; no clear D gene. The germline V gene has CDR1 SGHVS and CDR2 FQNEAQ. The ends were cut back, 5 bases at V and 6 bases at J, with 8 bases in the middle. This CDR3 is built from 13 residues. The CDR3 loop reads CASSPPAANVLTF. The CDR3 DNA sequence: TGTGCCAGCAGCCCCCCGGCGGCCAACGTCCTGACTTTC.

This clone was detected only once. The chain carries TRBV7-9 and TRBJ2-1; TRBD2 matches at 8 bases. Germline CDR1 SEHNR, CDR2 FQNEAQ (reference sequence). The CDR3 runs to 15 residues. The junction had 6 bases not matched to a gene; V was cut back by 2 bases and J by 6 bases. The CDR3: CASSLTGGFGNEQFF. The CDR3 DNA reads as TGTGCCAGCAGCTTAACGGGAGGGTTTGGCAATGAGCAGTTCTTC. Full variable domain (rest looked up from reference TRBV7-9 and TRBJ2-1): DTGVSQNPRHKITKRGQNVTFRCDPISEHNRLYWYRQTLGQGPEFLTYFQNEAQLEKSRLLSDRFSAERPKGSFSTLEIQRTEQGDSAMYLCASSLTGGFGNEQFFGPGTRLTVL.

This sequence joins TRBV4-2 and TRBJ2-1; D is unclear. Germline V gene sequence: CDR1 LGHNA, CDR2 YNFKEQ. The CDR3 is 16 residues long. V lost 1 base and J 4 bases, leaving 14 bases between the germline ends. The CDR3 is CASSQAALSSYNEQFF. The CDR3 nucleotides read TGTGCCAGCAGCCAAGCTGCCCTATCATCATACAATGAGCAGTTCTTC.

The chain employs TRBV7-3 and TRBJ2-2; 8 nucleotides match TRBD2. V shed 2 bases and J 3 bases; nucleotides not matched to a gene: 5. Germline CDR1 is SGHTA and CDR2 is FQGTGA. This CDR3 region has 16 residues. The DNA for the CDR3 is TGTGCCAGCAGCTTAGTAGCGGGAATGGACACCGGGGAGCTGTTTTTT. This sequence encodes CASSLVAGMDTGELFF.

The chain has TRBV5-1 and TRBJ2-7; D assignment may be TRBD1 or TRBD2 (5 bases each). The germline V gene has CDR1 SGHRS and CDR2 YFSETQ. The CDR3 contains 13 residues. The germline V and J ends were trimmed by 5 bases and 3 bases, with 12 bases remaining between them. CDR3 nucleotide sequence: TGCGCCAGCAGTGTAGGGGACGTCTACGAGCAGTACTTC. Encoded protein: CASSVGDVYEQYF.

The chain's CDR3 is CASSLNSNTEAFF. The CDR3, as DNA: TGTGCCAGCAGCTTAAACTCGAACACTGAAGCTTTCTTT. This sequence joins TRBV7-9 and TRBJ1-1; D unresolved. Germline CDR1 SEHNR, CDR2 FQNEAQ (reference sequence). This CDR3 has 13 residues. Trimming removed 2 bases at V and 1 base at J, with 5 bases between.

This sequence joins TRBV5-1 and TRBJ1-1; D gene uncertain. Germline loops: CDR1 SGHRS, CDR2 YFSETQ. Deletions cut 1 base from V and 1 base from J, with 8 bases between. There are 14 residues in the CDR3. The CDR3 is CASSLRVGNTEAFF. The CDR3 DNA reads as TGCGCCAGCAGCTTGAGGGTTGGGAACACTGAAGCTTTCTTT.

V usage is TRBV9 and J usage is TRBJ2-7, with 9 bases fitting TRBD2. The V gene end was trimmed by 0 bases and the J gene end by 1 base; junction bases not matched to a gene: 5. Germline loops: CDR1 SGDLS, CDR2 YYNGEE. This CDR3 spans 16 amino acids. The CDR3 region is CASSVGSSGESYEQYF. The CDR3 DNA reads TGTGCCAGCAGCGTAGGATCTAGCGGGGAATCCTACGAGCAGTACTTC.

This sequence joins TRBV19 and TRBJ2-1; unclear D gene. V was clipped by 6 bases and J by 0 bases, with 18 bases between them. Germline V gene sequence: CDR1 LNHDA, CDR2 SQIVND (reference sequence). This CDR3 is 17 amino acids long. The CDR3 loop reads CASSQNLIVTSYNEQFF. The CDR3 DNA reads as TGTGCCAGTAGCCAAAACTTGATAGTAACCTCCTACAATGAGCAGTTCTTC.

This clone was seen just once. V gene TRBV13 combines with J gene TRBJ1-3, with 9 bases aligning to TRBD1. This CDR3 spans 13 amino acids. Germline V CDR1 and CDR2: PRHDT, FYEKMQ (reference sequence). With 8 bases clipped from V and 5 bases from J, the junction kept 4 bases outside the gene matches. The DNA for the CDR3 is TGTGCCAGCCGGGACAGGGAGAGAAACACCATATATTTT. Its protein product is CASRDRERNTIYF. The variable domain in full, with the rest retrieved from reference TRBV13 and TRBJ1-3, is AAGVIQSPRHLIKEKRETATLKCYPIPRHDTVYWYQQGPGQDPQFLISFYEKMQSDKGSIPDRFSAQQFSDYHSELNMSSLELGDSALYFCASRDRERNTIYFGEGSWLTVV.

This chain links TRBV6-5 with TRBJ2-3; tentative D call: TRBD2 (5 bases). From germline, CDR1 is MNHEY and CDR2 SVGAGI. Deletions cut 6 bases from V and 2 bases from J, with 9 bases between. CDR3 length: 13 amino acids. The CDR3 loop is CASRQLATDTQYF. The CDR3 DNA is TGTGCCAGCAGACAGCTAGCCACAGATACGCAGTATTTT.

The genes are TRBV11-2 and TRBJ1-4; perhaps TRBD1 as D (5 bases). The germline gives CDR1 SGHAT, CDR2 FQNNGV. The CDR3 is 16 amino acids. V was clipped by 2 bases and J by 1 base, with 11 bases between them. CDR3 loop: CASSLWGTETNEKLFF. The CDR3, as DNA: TGTGCCAGCAGCTTATGGGGGACGGAAACTAATGAAAAACTGTTTTTT.

J is TRBJ2-5 and V is TRBV9; 10 bases match TRBD2. CDR1 is SGDLS, CDR2 YYNGEE, per germline. This CDR3 region has 15 residues. Trimming cost V 4 bases and J 4 bases; bases outside gene matches: 7. The CDR3 is CASSPRASGRETQYF. The CDR3 DNA sequence: TGTGCCAGCAGCCCCCGGGCTAGCGGGAGAGAGACCCAGTACTTC.

This clone was recorded once. The V and J genes are TRBV10-2 and TRBJ2-3, with 8 bases aligning to TRBD2. The germline V gene has CDR1 WSHSY and CDR2 SAAADI. CDR3 length: 14 residues. V shed 5 bases and J 6 bases; nucleotides not matched to a gene: 7. Here the CDR3 DNA reads TGCGCCAGCAGTCGCCGGGAGGGGGGGGATACGCAGTATTTT. It specifies CASSRREGGDTQYF.